This T cell receptor (beta chain) originates from a study of TIL therapy for anti-PD-1-resistant metastatic lung cancer. Study overall: Progressing patients received lymphodepletion, expanded TIL infusion and IL-2. Median tumor mutation burden was roughly 1.5 mutations per megabase.

The time point denotes: pre-treatment sample, taken before nivolumab and TIL therapy. Sequencing used immunoSEQ v3. Using immunoSEQ multiplex PCR, the repertoire was profiled, and TCRdb retains in-frame clones only, with some absent. The repertoire holds 45,000 to 75,000 clones, with about nine tenths as singletons. This clonotype was sampled from a person aged 25-85 years with non-small cell lung cancer. Sample: blood, taken at baseline.

The chain's CDR3 is CAWSVSGGGNQPQHF. For the CDR3, the DNA is TGTGCCTGGAGTGTATCGGGGGGGGGAAATCAGCCCCAGCATTTT. This chain links TRBV30 with TRBJ1-5; D possibly corresponds to TRBD1 (5 bases). Trimming left V 0 bases short and J 4 bases short, with 13 bases between. This CDR3 has 15 amino acids. Germline V gene lookup returns CDR1 GTSNPN and CDR2 SVGIG (reference sequence).